These 15 T cell receptor beta chains were sequenced from one sample in a study of blood T cell repertoires in COVID-19. Measured with immunoSEQ multiplex PCR; TCRdb has only the in-frame clones, and not every one. The profile shows under 250,000 clones, roughly four fifths of them singletons. The sample comprised PBMCs or T cells enriched from blood (not recorded which). All receptors derive from a woman between 35 and 50 years old who had been exposed to COVID-19.

The chain couples TRBV10-3 to TRBJ2-5; 9 bases agree with TRBD1. The CDR3 has 15 amino acids. Germline V lookup: CDR1 ENHRY, CDR2 SYGVKD. V dropped 11 bases and J dropped 2; count of bases not matched to a gene: 12. CDR3 coding DNA: TGTGCCTCTGGGACAGGGCGGCGAGAGCAAGAGACCCAGTACTTC. This sequence encodes CASGTGRREQETQYF.

The chain joins TRBV24-1 to TRBJ1-2; 7 nucleotides match TRBD1. Germline trimming cut 8 bases from V and 4 bases from J; bases unmatched to any gene: 6. Germline lookup yields CDR1 KGHDR and CDR2 SFDVKD. The length of the CDR3 is 13 residues. The DNA of the CDR3 is TGTGCCACCACCAGGGACAGCCTCTATGGCTACACCTTC. This encodes CATTRDSLYGYTF.

The sample holds one count of this clone. The J gene is TRBJ2-6, the V gene TRBV4-2, with D hard to call. V lost 0 bases and J 2 bases, leaving 5 bases between the germline ends. From germline, CDR1 is LGHNA and CDR2 YNFKEQ. The length of the CDR3 is 15 residues. The CDR3 reads CASSQDIAGANVLTF. CDR3 coding DNA: TGTGCCAGCAGCCAAGATATCGCTGGGGCCAACGTCCTGACTTTC.

The chain carries TRBV28 and TRBJ1-1, with a tentative D call TRBD1 (5 bases). The V and J ends lost 4 bases and 5 bases respectively, with 14 bases between them. CDR1 is MDHEN and CDR2 is SYDVKM in the germline V gene. The CDR3 is 14 residues long. The CDR3 loop is CASSSGQGGTEAFF. The CDR3 nucleotides are TGTGCCAGCAGTTCGGGGCAGGGAGGGACTGAAGCTTTCTTT.

The count of this clone is one. The rearrangement joins TRBV5-6 to TRBJ1-2; tentative D call: TRBD1 (5 bases). The germline V gene has CDR1 SGHDT and CDR2 YYEEEE. CDR3 size: 15 residues. V shed 3 bases and J shed 2 bases, with 14 bases lying between them. The CDR3 spells CASSSTVRTNYGYTF. The CDR3 DNA reads as TGTGCCAGCAGCTCAACTGTCCGGACAAACTATGGCTACACCTTC.

The chain is built from TRBV7-8 and TRBJ1-4, with 11 bases identical to TRBD1. The CDR3 is 18 residues long. The junction had 20 bases not matched to a gene; V was cut back by 7 bases and J by 10 bases. Per the germline V gene, CDR1 is SGHVS and CDR2 is FQNEAQ. The CDR3 protein is CASTNRAGQGADSGKLFF. In nucleotides, the CDR3 is TGTGCCAGCACCAATAGGGCCGGACAGGGGGCGGATAGCGGAAAACTGTTTTTT.

This chain uses TRBV18 with TRBJ1-5; D not certain. V lost 1 base, J lost 5 bases, and 6 bases lay in between. From germline, CDR1 is KGHSH and CDR2 LQKENI. This CDR3 spans 13 amino acids. Written as DNA, the CDR3 is TGTGCCAGCTCACCACTCGAGGATCAGCCCCAGCATTTT. Its protein product is CASSPLEDQPQHF. The entire variable domain, with the rest obtained from reference TRBV18 and TRBJ1-5, is as follows: NAGVMQNPRHLVRRRGQEARLRCSPMKGHSHVYWYRQLPEEGLKFMVYLQKENIIDESGMPKERFSAEFPKEGPSILRIQQVVRGDSAAYFCASSPLEDQPQHFGDGTRLSIL.

CDR3 sequence (DNA): TGTGCCAGCACACCGTGGGATCAAGGGGTTAACTATGGCTACACCTTC. Its protein product is CASTPWDQGVNYGYTF. The J gene is TRBJ1-2, the V gene TRBV28, with D perhaps matching TRBD1 (5 bases). This CDR3 is built from 16 residues. V was clipped by 7 bases and J by 1 base, with 19 bases between them. Germline V CDR1 and CDR2: MDHEN, SYDVKM.

J is TRBJ1-6 and V is TRBV18; D not resolved. CDR3 length: 13 residues. Trimming removed 3 bases from V and 10 bases from J, with 10 bases in between. Germline V gene data show CDR1 as KGHSH and CDR2 as LQKENI. CDR3 protein: CASSPPSGSPLHF. In DNA, the CDR3 is TGTGCCAGCTCACCCCCCTCGGGATCACCCCTCCACTTT.

J is TRBJ1-6 and V is TRBV5-4; possible D gene TRBD1, 5 bases. CDR3 length: 13 amino acids. The V and J ends lost 0 bases and 8 bases respectively, with 6 bases between them. The germline V gene has CDR1 SGHNT and CDR2 YYREEE (reference sequence). The CDR3 DNA follows: TGTGCCAGCAGCTTGGAGGGGTATTCACCCCTCCACTTT. Amino acids: CASSLEGYSPLHF. Together with reference TRBV5-4 and TRBJ1-6, the CDR3 gives the full variable domain: ETGVTQSPTHLIKTRGQQVTLRCSSQSGHNTVSWYQQALGQGPQFIFQYYREEENGRGNFPPRFSGLQFPNYSSELNVNALELDDSALYLCASSLEGYSPLHFGNGTRLTVT.

The V gene is TRBV30, the J gene TRBJ1-4; TRBD1 is a possible D gene (5 bases). The CDR3 has 13 amino acids. Germline lookup yields CDR1 GTSNPN and CDR2 SVGIG (reference sequence). Trimming removed 3 bases from V and 3 bases from J, with 8 bases in between. CDR3 nucleotides: TGTGCCTGGAGAAGGGGTCCTAATGAAAAACTGTTTTTT. This sequence encodes CAWRRGPNEKLFF.

This clone was detected once. The genes are TRBV28 and TRBJ1-5, with D unresolved. CDR1 is MDHEN and CDR2 is SYDVKM in the germline V gene. Trimming cost V 3 bases and J 1 base, with 4 bases left between them. This CDR3 spans 13 amino acids. The DNA for the CDR3 is TGTGCCAGCAGTTTCCGGAGCAATCAGCCCCAGCATTTT. Encoded protein: CASSFRSNQPQHF.

The chain links TRBV23-1 to TRBJ2-1; tentative D call: TRBD2 (5 bases). Being an ORF, TRBV23-1 has a function that is uncertain. V was trimmed by 3 bases and J by 9 bases, leaving 12 bases between them. CDR3 size: 13 residues. The CDR3: CASSHPRDIEQFF. The DNA of the CDR3 is TGCGCCAGCAGTCACCCCCGGGATATTGAGCAGTTCTTC.

The rearrangement joins TRBV9 to TRBJ2-2; no clear D. Trimming left V 4 bases short and J 5 bases short, with 18 bases between. This CDR3 is 16 amino acids long. Germline CDR1 SGDLS, CDR2 YYNGEE. DNA for the CDR3: TGTGCCAGCAGCCCCCAAGCCGCGGAAGTTACCGGGGAGCTGTTTTTT. The encoded protein is CASSPQAAEVTGELFF.

This chain uses TRBV5-6 with TRBJ1-2; tentative D call: TRBD1 (6 bases). CDR1 is SGHDT, CDR2 YYEEEE, per germline. V lost 4 bases and J lost 4, with 11 bases in between. CDR3 length equals 13 residues. DNA for the CDR3: TGTGCCAGCAGCCAACAGGGTAGCTATGGCTACACCTTC. This gives the protein CASSQQGSYGYTF. The full variable domain, completed using reference TRBV5-6 and TRBJ1-2, is DAGVTQSPTHLIKTRGQQVTLRCSPKSGHDTVSWYQQALGQGPQFIFQYYEEEERQRGNFPDRFSGHQFPNYSSELNVNALLLGDSALYLCASSQQGSYGYTFGSGTRLTVV.